This TCR beta chain emerged from a study of cytomegalovirus exposure and HLA in healthy donors. Whole-study findings and limits: The study labeled more than 150 TCR beta chains cytomegalovirus-associated. In an earlier analysis, productive rearrangement rates for most beta V segments clustered near 87% or 30%.

The CDR3 has 14 residues. Germline values: CDR1 GTSNPN, CDR2 SVGIG (reference sequence). The V gene lost 2 bases and the J gene lost 7 bases, with 14 bases spanning the gap. 13 Jbeta primers and 60 Vbeta primers were used for the PCR. Clones were sequenced by immunoSEQ multiplex PCR, and TCRdb holds only the in-frame ones, with some missing. The profile shows 150,000 or so clones, almost 85% of them singletons. Concerning this clone: Its antigen is as yet unknown.

Sample: PBMCs. This TCR derives from a young man in good health and CMV-seropositive. The chain carries TRBV30 and TRBJ2-2; D perhaps matches TRBD1 (5 bases). The CDR3: CAWSPHRQFGELFF. The CDR3 coding sequence is TGTGCCTGGAGTCCCCATCGACAGTTCGGGGAGCTGTTTTTT.